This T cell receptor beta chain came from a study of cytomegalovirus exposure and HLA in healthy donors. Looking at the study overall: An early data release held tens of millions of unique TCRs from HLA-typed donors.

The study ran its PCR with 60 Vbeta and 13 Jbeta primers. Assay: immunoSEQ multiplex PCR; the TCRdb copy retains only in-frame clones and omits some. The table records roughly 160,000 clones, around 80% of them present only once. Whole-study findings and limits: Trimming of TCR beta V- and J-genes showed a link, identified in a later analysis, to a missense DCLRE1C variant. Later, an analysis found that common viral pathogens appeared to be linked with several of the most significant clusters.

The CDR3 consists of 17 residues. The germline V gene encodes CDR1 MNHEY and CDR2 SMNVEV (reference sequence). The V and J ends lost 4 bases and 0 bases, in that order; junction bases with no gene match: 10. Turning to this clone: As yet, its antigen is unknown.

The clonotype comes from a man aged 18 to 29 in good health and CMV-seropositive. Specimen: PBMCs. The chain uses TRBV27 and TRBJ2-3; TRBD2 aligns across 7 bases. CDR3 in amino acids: CASSSAGLTSSTDTQYF. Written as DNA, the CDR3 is TGTGCCAGCAGTTCCGCGGGACTAACCTCTAGCACAGATACGCAGTATTTT.